The 27 T cell receptor beta chains given below trace back to one sample, sequenced in a study of control samples from healthy donors and cancer patients (dated by TCRdb to 2020 to 2021). Library method: the immunoSEQ multiplex PCR assay. TCRdb took over this immuneACCESS table, retaining in-frame rearrangements with V and J assigned. Such tables are incomplete; in checked studies, under half of the missing clones stem from an unresolved V gene, and the remainder is unexplained. Here the sample has 15,000 to 20,000 clones; approximately 88% occur a single time. Of the sample, about 33% is held by the ten largest clones. Sequenced sample: PBMCs. These receptors all come from a man between 60 and 70 years old with head and neck cancer.

This chain joins TRBV11-2 and TRBJ2-1, with TRBD2 identical over 12 bases. Trimming took 5 bases from V and 2 from J; bases not matched to a gene: 7. CDR1 and CDR2 from the germline V gene are SGHAT and FQNNGV. The CDR3 contains 17 residues. CDR3 sequence (DNA): TGTGCCAGCAGCACCGGGGCTAGCGGGGGGGCCTACAATGAGCAGTTCTTC. Amino acid sequence: CASSTGASGGAYNEQFF.

The V call is TRBV19, the J call TRBJ2-2; D is undetermined. CDR3 length equals 14 residues. From germline, CDR1 is LNHDA and CDR2 SQIVND (reference sequence). The V end was cut by 2 bases, the J end by 0 bases, with 4 bases between. CDR3 protein: CASSIKANTGELFF. DNA of the CDR3: TGTGCCAGTAGTATAAAGGCGAACACCGGGGAGCTGTTTTTT.

This clone was seen just once. This sequence joins TRBV7-2 and TRBJ2-3; TRBD2 is a possible D gene (5 bases). This CDR3 spans 16 amino acids. Per the germline V gene, CDR1 is SGHTA and CDR2 is FQGNSA. Trimming took off 2 bases at V and 3 bases at J, with 15 bases between the two ends. In DNA, the CDR3 is TGTGCCAGCAGCTTATCCCAGCCCCCGGGGACAGATACGCAGTATTTT. This sequence encodes CASSLSQPPGTDTQYF. The entire variable domain, with the rest obtained from reference TRBV7-2 and TRBJ2-3, is as follows: GAGVSQSPSNKVTEKGKDVELRCDPISGHTALYWYRQSLGQGLEFLIYFQGNSAPDKSGLPSDRFSAERTGGSVSTLTIQRTQQEDSAVYLCASSLSQPPGTDTQYFGPGTRLTVL.

This sequence joins TRBV19 and TRBJ2-7; the D is unclear. The CDR3 has 13 amino acids. Germline CDR1 is LNHDA and CDR2 is SQIVND (reference sequence). With 5 bases removed from V and 1 base from J, the gap between germline ends came to 9 bases. The CDR3 DNA sequence: TGTGCCAGTAGTCCACATCAGTCCTACGAGCAGTACTTC. Protein product: CASSPHQSYEQYF.

The sample holds a few counts of this clone. The chain has TRBV5-4 and TRBJ2-1; tentatively, D is TRBD1 (6 bases). Germline loops: CDR1 SGHNT, CDR2 YYREEE (reference sequence). This CDR3 region has 13 residues. V lost 4 bases, J lost 6 bases, and 11 bases lay in between. The CDR3 is CASSEPGVNEQFF. CDR3 nucleotides: TGTGCCAGCAGCGAGCCAGGGGTCAATGAGCAGTTCTTC. The entire variable domain, with the rest obtained from reference TRBV5-4 and TRBJ2-1, is as follows: ETGVTQSPTHLIKTRGQQVTLRCSSQSGHNTVSWYQQALGQGPQFIFQYYREEENGRGNFPPRFSGLQFPNYSSELNVNALELDDSALYLCASSEPGVNEQFFGPGTRLTVL.

J is TRBJ2-3 and V is TRBV6-2 or TRBV6-3; maybe TRBD1 (6 bases). Germline CDR1 and CDR2: MNHEY and SVGEGT. Trimming stripped 4 bases from V and 5 bases from J, with 13 bases between. This CDR3 region has 14 residues. The CDR3 nucleotides read TGTGCCAGCAGTTGGGGGCCTGCCGAAGATACGCAGTATTTT. Encoded protein: CASSWGPAEDTQYF.

The genes are TRBV12-3 or TRBV12-4 and TRBJ2-2; 7 bases align to TRBD2. CDR3 size: 12 residues. This CDR3 is CAGGTNTGELFF. CDR3 DNA: TGTGCGGGGGGGACGAACACCGGGGAGCTGTTTTTT.

This sequence joins TRBV6-5 and TRBJ2-1, with 9 bases identical to TRBD2. Germline trimming cut 2 bases from V and 6 bases from J; bases unmatched to any gene: 5. The CDR3 has 15 residues. CDR1 is MNHEY, CDR2 SVGAGI, per germline. The CDR3 is CASSYRGGGRNEQFF. CDR3 DNA: TGTGCCAGCAGTTACCGCGGGGGGGGGCGCAATGAGCAGTTCTTC.

The CDR3, as DNA: TGTGCCAGCAGCCAAGATGGGCAGGGGCGGGCCGGGGAGCTGTTTTTT. Its protein product is CASSQDGQGRAGELFF. The V gene is TRBV3-1 (or the pseudogene TRBV3-2), the J gene TRBJ2-2; TRBD1 is a possible D gene (6 bases). The germline V gene encodes CDR1 LGHDT and CDR2 YNNKEL (reference sequence). V was clipped by 0 bases and J by 6 bases, with 14 bases between them. CDR3 length: 16 amino acids.

V usage is TRBV9 and J usage is TRBJ1-1; maybe TRBD1 (6 bases). V lost 4 bases and J 1 base, leaving 14 bases between the germline ends. This CDR3 contains 15 residues. From germline, CDR1 is SGDLS and CDR2 YYNGEE. This CDR3 is CASSPVGRGNTEAFF. The CDR3 DNA reads as TGTGCCAGCAGCCCCGTGGGCAGGGGGAACACTGAAGCTTTCTTT.

The chain links TRBV18 to TRBJ1-2, with D perhaps matching TRBD1 (5 bases). The CDR3 has 14 amino acids. V was trimmed by 2 bases and J by 5 bases, leaving 12 bases between them. Germline CDR1 and CDR2: KGHSH and LQKENI. CDR3 DNA sequence: TGTGCCAGCTCACCAGGGACGGACTTATATGGCTACACCTTC. It yields the protein CASSPGTDLYGYTF.

The chain joins TRBV19 to TRBJ1-2; possible D gene TRBD1, 5 bases. The CDR3 length is 14 residues. Trimming removed 0 bases at V and 4 bases at J, with 9 bases between. In germline, CDR1 is LNHDA, CDR2 SQIVND (reference sequence). The CDR3 sequence: CASSIDEGSYGYTF. The CDR3, as DNA: TGTGCCAGTAGTATAGATGAGGGGAGCTATGGCTACACCTTC.

The chain joins TRBV19 to TRBJ1-2, with TRBD1 identical over 12 bases. V lost 5 bases to trimming and J lost 9 bases; unmatched junction nucleotides: 7. There are 14 residues in the CDR3. Germline loops: CDR1 LNHDA, CDR2 SQIVND (reference sequence). CDR3 DNA sequence: TGTGCCAGTAGTCTCTGGGACAGGGGGCAAAGCTACACCTTC. Translated, it gives CASSLWDRGQSYTF. Full variable domain (missing parts from reference TRBV19 and TRBJ1-2): DGGITQSPKYLFRKEGQNVTLSCEQNLNHDAMYWYRQDPGQGLRLIYYSQIVNDFQKGDIAEGYSVSREKKESFPLTVTSAQKNPTAFYLCASSLWDRGQSYTFGSGTRLTVV.

The chain recombines TRBV7-2 with TRBJ2-5; D is unresolved. The CDR3 contains 15 residues. The V gene's germline CDR1 is SGHTA and CDR2 FQGNSA. The V and J ends lost 0 bases and 5 bases respectively, with 13 bases between them. In DNA, the CDR3 is TGTGCCAGCAGCTTAGCCTTGCGACTGGGGGAGACCCAGTACTTC. It encodes CASSLALRLGETQYF.

This CDR3 reads CASSRPDRNTIYF. The CDR3, as DNA: TGCGCCAGCAGCCGCCCGGACAGAAACACCATATATTTT. This chain links TRBV4-1 with TRBJ1-3; possible D gene TRBD1, 5 bases. Per germline, CDR1 MGHRA and CDR2 YSYEKL. The CDR3 sequence is 13 residues long. V gave up 4 bases and J gave up 5 bases, with 9 bases separating them.

The chain uses TRBV18 and TRBJ1-2; D call uncertain. Germline V gene sequence: CDR1 KGHSH, CDR2 LQKENI. This CDR3 has 13 residues. Trimming removed 1 base at V and 4 bases at J, with 7 bases between. The DNA of the CDR3 is TGTGCCAGCTCACCACAGGGTGCCTATGGCTACACCTTC. Translated: CASSPQGAYGYTF.

The chain joins TRBV7-9 to TRBJ2-1, with D uncertain. CDR1 SEHNR and CDR2 FQNEAQ come from the germline V gene (reference sequence). This CDR3 spans 15 amino acids. V lost 5 bases and J lost 3, with 14 bases in between. This CDR3 reads CASSEALGLYNEQFF. The CDR3 bases are TGTGCCAGCAGCGAGGCCCTGGGCCTCTACAATGAGCAGTTCTTC.

This clone was recorded once. This rearrangement joins TRBV18 to TRBJ2-7; D call uncertain. Germline lookup yields CDR1 KGHSH and CDR2 LQKENI. V lost 3 bases and J lost 1, with 4 bases in between. The CDR3 extends over 12 amino acids. CDR3 in amino acids: CASSPPSYEQYF. The CDR3 DNA sequence: TGTGCCAGCTCACCGCCGTCCTACGAGCAGTACTTC.

This rearrangement joins TRBV7-2 to TRBJ2-3; no reliable D call. Germline V CDR1 and CDR2: SGHTA, FQGNSA. Trimming pared 5 bases from V and 5 bases from J, leaving 8 bases between. The CDR3 loop spans 12 amino acids. The CDR3 DNA is TGTGCCAGCAGCACGCCCGTAGATACGCAGTATTTT. Residues: CASSTPVDTQYF.

V gene TRBV3-1 (or the pseudogene TRBV3-2) combines with J gene TRBJ2-1; D may correspond to TRBD1 or TRBD2 (5 bases each). The germline gives CDR1 LGHDT, CDR2 YNNKEL (reference sequence). CDR3 size: 15 residues. Trimming removed 4 bases from V and 0 bases from J, with 10 bases in between. This CDR3 reads CASSPVGVSYNEQFF. In DNA, the CDR3 is TGTGCCAGCAGCCCCGTGGGGGTCTCCTACAATGAGCAGTTCTTC.

The chain is built from TRBV15 and TRBJ1-1; D is possibly TRBD1 (6 bases). Germline-derived CDR1 and CDR2 are LNHNV and YYDKDF (reference sequence). This CDR3 contains 13 residues. V was pared by 2 bases and J by 5 bases, with 9 bases between. The CDR3 DNA is TGTGCCACCAGCAGAAACCAGGGGACTGAAGCTTTCTTT. Encoded protein: CATSRNQGTEAFF.

This chain joins TRBV3-1 (or the pseudogene TRBV3-2) and TRBJ2-3; 9 nucleotides line up with TRBD2. Trimming took 5 bases from V and 1 from J; bases not matched to a gene: 4. The germline V gene has CDR1 LGHDT and CDR2 YNNKEL (reference sequence). The CDR3 length is 15 residues. The CDR3 region has the DNA TGTGCCAGCAGCAACCCTAGCGGGGGCACAGATACGCAGTATTTT. This gives the protein CASSNPSGGTDTQYF.

The rearrangement uses TRBV7-8 and TRBJ2-3; 9 nucleotides agree with TRBD2. The ends lost 0 bases at V and 5 bases at J; junction bases unmatched: 15. This CDR3 contains 19 residues. From germline, CDR1 is SGHVS and CDR2 FQNEAQ. CDR3 amino acids: CASSLAGGVAGAPRDTQYF. The CDR3 coding sequence is TGTGCCAGCAGCTTAGCGGGAGGGGTAGCGGGGGCACCACGAGATACGCAGTATTTT.

In this sample, this clone turned up a few times. The chain links TRBV7-9 to TRBJ2-5; D not resolved. Trimming pared 8 bases from V and 2 bases from J, leaving 15 bases between. The length of the CDR3 is 14 residues. Germline CDR1 reads SEHNR; CDR2 reads FQNEAQ (reference sequence). The CDR3 region is CASGDSRVQETQYF. In DNA, the CDR3 is TGTGCCAGCGGTGACTCCCGGGTACAAGAGACCCAGTACTTC. Full variable domain (rest looked up from reference TRBV7-9 and TRBJ2-5): DTGVSQNPRHKITKRGQNVTFRCDPISEHNRLYWYRQTLGQGPEFLTYFQNEAQLEKSRLLSDRFSAERPKGSFSTLEIQRTEQGDSAMYLCASGDSRVQETQYFGPGTRLLVL.

The CDR3 region is CAWSFLRGINQPQHF. In nucleotides, the CDR3 is TGTGCCTGGAGTTTCCTCCGGGGCATCAATCAGCCCCAGCATTTT. This chain links TRBV30 with TRBJ1-5; weak D call: TRBD1 (5 bases). The germline gives CDR1 GTSNPN, CDR2 SVGIG (reference sequence). The CDR3 length is 15 residues. V was shortened by 2 bases and J by 3 bases, with 14 bases between the two germline ends.

This clone was detected once. This rearrangement joins TRBV19 to TRBJ1-5; TRBD1 is a possible D gene (6 bases). From germline, CDR1 is LNHDA and CDR2 SQIVND (reference sequence). Trimming left V 6 bases short and J 5 bases short, with 14 bases between. The CDR3 sequence is 14 residues long. The CDR3: CASRATGADQPQHF. The CDR3, as DNA: TGTGCCAGTAGAGCTACGGGGGCAGATCAGCCCCAGCATTTT.

This clone was recorded once. The chain couples TRBV12-5 to TRBJ2-5; D unresolved. The CDR3 has 13 amino acids. CDR1 is LGHNT, CDR2 FRNRAP, per germline. V was shortened by 5 bases and J by 5 bases, with 12 bases between the two germline ends. The CDR3 DNA sequence: TGTGCTAGTGGTCCGGTGGGGTCCGAGACCCAGTACTTC. It specifies CASGPVGSETQYF.